The next 29 T cell receptor beta chains were all read from a single sample in a study of high-grade serous ovarian cancer treatment subgroups. Clones were read by immunoSEQ multiplex PCR, and TCRdb kept only the in-frame ones, dropping some. Of about 12,000 clones in the sample, approximately 85% were seen once. Tumor samples were taken before definitive surgery or chemotherapy. Sequencing was performed on tumor tissue. The receptors derive from a human donor with high-grade serous ovarian cancer.

The J gene is TRBJ1-2, the V gene TRBV7-9; D not certain. There are 16 residues in the CDR3. Trimming left V 1 base short and J 4 bases short, with 16 bases between. Germline CDR1 is SEHNR and CDR2 is FQNEAQ (reference sequence). CDR3 protein: CASSLVLGPAAYGYTF. CDR3 in DNA: TGTGCCAGCAGCTTAGTCCTGGGCCCTGCGGCCTATGGCTACACCTTC. Filled out from reference TRBV7-9 and TRBJ1-2, the complete variable domain reads DTGVSQNPRHKITKRGQNVTFRCDPISEHNRLYWYRQTLGQGPEFLTYFQNEAQLEKSRLLSDRFSAERPKGSFSTLEIQRTEQGDSAMYLCASSLVLGPAAYGYTFGSGTRLTVV.

The chain links TRBV19 to TRBJ1-5; no clear D gene. Germline CDR1 LNHDA, CDR2 SQIVND (reference sequence). Trimming stripped 3 bases from V and 2 bases from J, with 11 bases between. The CDR3 covers 15 residues. The CDR3: CASSMQTSGNQPQHF. CDR3 in DNA: TGTGCCAGTAGTATGCAGACGTCCGGCAATCAGCCCCAGCATTTT.

The chain joins TRBV16 to TRBJ1-1; 12 bases map to TRBD1. This CDR3 has 19 amino acids. Germline V lookup: CDR1 KGHSY, CDR2 FQNENV. J lost 3 bases, V lost 5 bases, and 16 bases had no gene match. The CDR3 protein is CASSLQFLPGQGADTEAFF. DNA for the CDR3: TGTGCCAGCAGCTTACAATTTCTACCGGGACAGGGGGCAGACACTGAAGCTTTCTTT.

This clone was counted a single time. The chain has TRBV19 and TRBJ2-7; D unresolved. Germline V CDR1 and CDR2: LNHDA, SQIVND (reference sequence). This CDR3 is 12 amino acids long. V lost 2 bases, J lost 7 bases, and 9 bases lay in between. The DNA for the CDR3 is TGTGCCAGTAGTATATCGGCAGGAGAGCAGTACTTC. Amino acid sequence: CASSISAGEQYF.

This clone showed up just a few times. The chain has TRBV7-9 and TRBJ1-5, with 9 bases identical to TRBD1. The CDR3 is 13 residues long. J lost 6 bases, V lost 5 bases, and 2 bases had no gene match. Germline values: CDR1 SEHNR, CDR2 FQNEAQ (reference sequence). CDR3 residues: CASSPTGGQPQHF. The CDR3 DNA follows: TGTGCCAGCAGCCCGACAGGGGGTCAGCCCCAGCATTTT.

V and J are TRBV15 and TRBJ2-7; D possibly corresponds to TRBD1 (5 bases). The CDR3 is made up of 14 amino acids. Trimming removed 2 bases at V and 1 base at J, with 9 bases between. The V gene's germline CDR1 is LNHNV and CDR2 YYDKDF (reference sequence). CDR3 nucleotide sequence: TGTGCCACCAGCAGACTGACAGCTTCCTACGAGCAGTACTTC. This gives the protein CATSRLTASYEQYF.

The V and J genes are TRBV27 and TRBJ2-1; D possibly matches TRBD1 or TRBD2 (5 bases each). Germline V CDR1 and CDR2: MNHEY, SMNVEV (reference sequence). V lost 5 bases to trimming and J lost 0 bases, with 14 bases between them. The CDR3 length is 16 residues. For the CDR3, the DNA is TGTGCCAGCAGTCCCACCAGGGCGGGCTCCTACAATGAGCAGTTCTTC. It codes for CASSPTRAGSYNEQFF.

V usage is TRBV7-2 and J usage is TRBJ2-5, with 8 positions matching TRBD1. The trim removed 5 bases at V and 4 bases at J, leaving 9 bases unmatched. The CDR3 totals 15 residues. Germline V gives CDR1 SGHTA, CDR2 FQGNSA. The CDR3 reads CASSVGQVGRETQYF. DNA of the CDR3: TGTGCCAGCAGCGTGGGACAGGTGGGGAGAGAGACCCAGTACTTC.

CDR3: CASRPGQLNEKLFF. Written as DNA, the CDR3 is TGTGCCAGCAGACCCGGACAGCTTAATGAAAAACTGTTTTTT. The gene calls are TRBV2 and TRBJ1-4; a weak D match, TRBD1 (6 bases). Germline-derived CDR1 and CDR2 are SNHLY and FYNNEI. The V end lost 6 bases, the J end lost 4 bases, and 12 bases lay between the germline ends. The CDR3 has 14 residues. Full variable domain (remainder filled in from reference TRBV2 and TRBJ1-4): EPEVTQTPSHQVTQMGQEVILRCVPISNHLYFYWYRQILGQKVEFLVSFYNNEISEKSEIFDDQFSVERPDGSNFTLKIRSTKLEDSAMYFCASRPGQLNEKLFFGSGTQLSVL.

This chain links TRBV6-1 with TRBJ1-1; D gene uncertain. Trimming shortened V by 7 bases and J by 5 bases, and 11 bases separated the two germline ends. The CDR3 loop spans 12 amino acids. In germline, CDR1 is MNHNS, CDR2 SASEGT. This CDR3 reads CASKKIGTEAFF. The CDR3, as DNA: TGTGCCAGCAAGAAGATAGGGACTGAAGCTTTCTTT.

The chain is built from TRBV5-1 and TRBJ2-3; maybe TRBD1 (6 bases). Deletions cut 4 bases from V and 5 bases from J, with 11 bases between. Germline CDR1 reads SGHRS; CDR2 reads YFSETQ. There are 13 residues in the CDR3. CDR3 DNA sequence: TGCGCCAGCAGCATGGGACATCAAGATACGCAGTATTTT. Translating it yields CASSMGHQDTQYF.

CDR3: CASSSGTVVNEKLFF. The CDR3 region has the DNA TGTGCCAGCAGCAGCGGGACAGTCGTTAATGAAAAACTGTTTTTT. V usage is TRBV7-9 and J usage is TRBJ1-4, with 7 bases lining up with TRBD1. Germline V CDR1 and CDR2: SEHNR, FQNEAQ (reference sequence). This CDR3 has 15 amino acids. After removal of 5 bases from V and 4 bases from J, the junction contained 7 bases not matched to a gene.

This clone was observed a single time. The chain combines TRBV7-8 with TRBJ1-1, with D perhaps TRBD1 (5 bases). The ends were cut back, 0 bases at V and 7 bases at J, with 12 bases in the middle. The V gene's germline CDR1 is SGHVS and CDR2 FQNEAQ. The CDR3 is 14 residues long. CDR3 coding DNA: TGTGCCAGCAGCTTAGCCCCGGCGGGGGATGAAGCTTTCTTT. Translating gives CASSLAPAGDEAFF.

This clone showed up just a few times. This chain uses TRBV9 with TRBJ1-1; D is perhaps TRBD1 (5 bases). Trimming removed 1 base from V and 4 bases from J, with 11 bases in between. The CDR3 runs 14 residues. From germline, CDR1 is SGDLS and CDR2 YYNGEE. CDR3 DNA sequence: TGTGCCAGCAGCGTAAACGCAGGGTCCACTGAAGCTTTCTTT. Translation: CASSVNAGSTEAFF.

This clone was found once. The chain combines TRBV18 with TRBJ1-2; D remains ambiguous. The CDR3 totals 15 residues. The V end lost 1 base, the J end lost 7 bases, and 16 bases lay between the germline ends. CDR1 KGHSH and CDR2 LQKENI come from the germline V gene. DNA for the CDR3: TGTGCCAGCTCACCACAGGGATCTGAGGGTCGTGGCTACACCTTC. Translating it yields CASSPQGSEGRGYTF. The full variable domain, completed using reference TRBV18 and TRBJ1-2, is NAGVMQNPRHLVRRRGQEARLRCSPMKGHSHVYWYRQLPEEGLKFMVYLQKENIIDESGMPKERFSAEFPKEGPSILRIQQVVRGDSAAYFCASSPQGSEGRGYTFGSGTRLTVV.

The chain couples TRBV5-5 to TRBJ2-5; D is possibly TRBD1 (6 bases). The J call may be in error: the DNA end matches TRBJ2-7 better. There are 14 residues in the CDR3. The germline V gene has CDR1 SGHKS and CDR2 YYEKEE (reference sequence). The CDR3 DNA reads as TGTGCCAGCAGCTATTTCGAGGGGGTCTACGAGCAGTACTTC. Translation: CASSYFEGVYEQYF.

The chain has TRBV5-6 and TRBJ1-3; D is ambiguous. CDR1 and CDR2 (germline): SGHDT, YYEEEE. The length of the CDR3 is 16 residues. The germline V and J ends were trimmed by 3 bases and 0 bases, with 13 bases remaining between them. The CDR3 is CASSYRRRNSGNTIYF. CDR3 bases: TGTGCCAGCAGCTACCGACGACGGAACTCTGGAAACACCATATATTTT.

This clone was found once. This rearrangement joins TRBV5-1 to TRBJ1-1; no firm D call. Germline V CDR1 and CDR2: SGHRS, YFSETQ. The CDR3 spans 12 residues. V was cut by 0 bases and J by 8 bases, with 8 bases left in between. CDR3: CASSLVGSEAFF. DNA for the CDR3: TGCGCCAGCAGCTTGGTCGGTTCCGAAGCTTTCTTT.

The chain combines TRBV21-1 with TRBJ2-7. TRBV21-1 is labeled a pseudogene. CDR3 size: 14 residues. The CDR3 region has the DNA TGTGCCAGCAGCCCCTCCGGGACCTTCTCCGAGCAGTACGTC. Its translation: CASSPSGTFSEQYV.

This chain links TRBV10-1 with TRBJ2-1; TRBD2 is a possible D gene (6 bases). Trimming stripped 6 bases from V and 2 bases from J, with 11 bases between. Germline V gene sequence: CDR1 WNHNN, CDR2 SYGVQD (reference sequence). This CDR3 has 14 residues. CDR3 in amino acids: CASRDGGPYNEQFF. The DNA for the CDR3 is TGCGCCAGCAGGGACGGGGGTCCCTACAATGAGCAGTTCTTC.

This clone is a singleton in its sample. The chain carries TRBV19 and TRBJ1-2, with TRBD1 matching over 8 bases. The J segment lost 4 bases and the V segment lost 5 bases, leaving 12 bases of the junction unmatched. Germline loops: CDR1 LNHDA, CDR2 SQIVND (reference sequence). The length of the CDR3 is 16 residues. CDR3 bases: TGTGCCAGTAGTCCGGGAATCGGACAGGGCCTCTATGGCTACACCTTC. Its translation: CASSPGIGQGLYGYTF.

The chain uses TRBV7-7 and TRBJ1-6; D is ambiguous. Germline V lookup: CDR1 SSHAT, CDR2 FNYEAQ (reference sequence). The CDR3 length is 13 residues. The V end was cut by 5 bases, the J end by 11 bases, with 13 bases between. The chain's CDR3 is CASSTRTAAPLHF. The CDR3 region has the DNA TGTGCCAGCAGCACTCGGACCGCCGCACCCCTCCACTTT. Full variable domain (outside the CDR3, taken from reference TRBV7-7 and TRBJ1-6): GAGVSQSPRYKVTKRGQDVTLRCDPISSHATLYWYQQALGQGPEFLTYFNYEAQPDKSGLPSDRFSAERPEGSISTLTIQRTEQRDSAMYRCASSTRTAAPLHFGNGTRLTVT.

The chain joins TRBV9 to TRBJ2-6; D gene unclear. Germline CDR1 and CDR2: SGDLS and YYNGEE. The CDR3 runs to 16 residues. The V end was cut by 0 bases, the J end by 1 base, with 8 bases between. CDR3 DNA sequence: TGTGCCAGCAGCGTAGGACTTATGTCTGGGGCCAACGTCCTGACTTTC. Protein sequence: CASSVGLMSGANVLTF.

The gene calls are TRBV5-1 and TRBJ2-7; weak D call: TRBD2 (5 bases). CDR3 length: 15 residues. Trimming took 2 bases from V and 3 from J, leaving 15 bases between them. Germline loops: CDR1 SGHRS, CDR2 YFSETQ. The CDR3 DNA reads TGCGCCAGCAGCTTAGGTCAAACCGGGGACTACGAGCAGTACTTC. It yields the protein CASSLGQTGDYEQYF.

CDR3 nucleotides: TGTGCCAGCAGCTTGGGCTCTCTTCTAGCTAATGAGCAGTTCTTC. Translation: CASSLGSLLANEQFF. This sequence joins TRBV5-6 and TRBJ2-1, with D possibly being TRBD2 (5 bases). Germline CDR1 is SGHDT and CDR2 is YYEEEE. The CDR3 is 15 amino acids. The V end lost 0 bases, the J end lost 7 bases, and 14 bases lay between the germline ends.

V usage is TRBV6-6 and J usage is TRBJ2-5, with D perhaps being TRBD1 or TRBD2 (5 bases each). This CDR3 is 16 amino acids long. Germline V gene sequence: CDR1 MNHNY, CDR2 SVGAGI (reference sequence). The V and J ends lost 2 bases and 4 bases respectively, with 17 bases between them. In nucleotides, the CDR3 is TGTGCCAGCAGTTACCCTGAGGGGTGGGCGGGAGAGACCCAGTACTTC. It specifies CASSYPEGWAGETQYF.

This clone has just one count. J is TRBJ2-1 and V is TRBV7-2, with TRBD2 matching 11 bases. J gave up 4 bases and V 3 bases, and 2 bases lay outside the gene matches. Germline V gene data show CDR1 as SGHTA and CDR2 as FQGNSA. The CDR3 extends over 15 amino acids. DNA for the CDR3: TGTGCCAGCAGCTTCACTAGCGGGGGTTACAATGAGCAGTTCTTC. Translating it yields CASSFTSGGYNEQFF.

This chain uses TRBV4-1 with TRBJ1-3, with no clear D. Germline-derived CDR1 and CDR2 are MGHRA and YSYEKL. The CDR3 consists of 16 residues. V was trimmed by 1 base and J by 1 base, leaving 11 bases between them. The CDR3 nucleotides read TGCGCCAGCAGCCAAGTTTACGGAGGTTCTGGAAACACCATATATTTT. Encoded protein: CASSQVYGGSGNTIYF.

V usage is TRBV9 and J usage is TRBJ2-5, with D uncertain. TRBJ2-7 matches the DNA end more closely, so the J call is doubtful. CDR1 is SGDLS, CDR2 YYNGEE, per germline. This CDR3 is built from 13 residues. The chain's CDR3 is CASSVGLFDEQYF. CDR3 bases: TGTGCCAGCAGCGTAGGACTGTTCGACGAGCAGTACTTC.